Sequencing of this TCR beta chain was carried out in a study of T cell clonality in common variable immunodeficiency. Findings and limits, study-wide: Common variable immunodeficiency TCR beta sequences reportedly had fewer deletions and N-nucleotide insertions.

This clone is medium-sized. Antigen specificity is unknown. Read coverage stops 3 residues before the CDR3 terminus; the germline J gene supplies the remainder. V lost 4 bases to trimming and J lost 0 bases, with 9 bases between them. The germline gives CDR1 SGHDN, CDR2 FVKESK. The CDR3 contains 14 residues. Patients and controls were mostly of Caucasian heritage. Assay used: immunoSEQ multiplex PCR; TCRdb lists only in-frame clones, some missing. The specimen has about 34,000 clones, none found just once. The chain uses TRBV14 and TRBJ1-1; D is possibly TRBD1 (5 bases). The receptor's source is a human donor with common variable immunodeficiency. What was sequenced was peripheral blood mononuclear cells. CDR3: CASSLPGLNTEAFF. The CDR3 bases that were read are TGTGCCAGCAGCCTCCCAGGGCTGAACACTGAA.